This paragraph reports one TCR beta chain. The entry originates in a study of ipilimumab plus nivolumab after autologous stem cell transplantation. Clones were sequenced by immunoSEQ multiplex PCR, and TCRdb holds only the in-frame ones, with some missing. The sample consists of 15,000 to 20,000 clones, about 80% of them appearing once. Starting 14 to 28 days after autologous transplant, ipilimumab 1 mg/kg was given. Source: PBMCs, taken in a trial of ipilimumab plus nivolumab as post-transplant consolidation. This TCR was recovered from a male donor with diffuse large B-cell lymphoma.

CDR3 amino acids: CVVEMDTDTQYF. In nucleotides, the CDR3 is TGTGTCGTGGAAATGGACACAGATACGCAGTATTTT. The V and J genes are TRBV7-2 and TRBJ2-3; D is unresolved. Germline V lookup: CDR1 SGHTA, CDR2 FQGNSA. The CDR3 consists of 12 residues.